This T cell receptor (beta chain) was sequenced in a study of long-term antiretroviral therapy in people with HIV. Findings and limits, study-wide: Information on adherence to ART, viral resistance or therapy changes was unavailable.

Sequencing used immunoSEQ v3.0 at survey level. Using immunoSEQ multiplex PCR, the repertoire was profiled, and TCRdb retains in-frame clones only, with some absent. The sample contains approximately 12,000 clones, roughly 87% of which appear only once. CDR3 length: 13 amino acids. Germline assignment: CDR1 SGHTS and CDR2 YDEGEE. V lost 3 bases and J 8 bases, leaving 9 bases between the germline ends. Points on this clone: Its antigen remains unidentified.

Source: unsorted PBMCs, taken roughly 8 years after starting antiretroviral therapy. This clonotype was sampled from a man aged 50 or older with HIV. This chain uses TRBV5-8 with TRBJ1-6; D is possibly TRBD1 (6 bases). CDR3 region: CASSWSGDSPLHF. The DNA of the CDR3 is TGTGCCAGCAGCTGGTCAGGGGATTCACCCCTCCACTTT.